This T cell receptor beta chain was observed in a study of T cell repertoires in cytomegalovirus infection. Looking at the study overall: CMV epitopes that were recently identified and HLA-C-restricted were used alongside well-studied HLA-B-restricted ones. Study-level findings and limits: Accumulated public TCR beta family frequency recognized individuals carrying CMV together with the relevant HLA. HLA-C-restricted CMV clonotypes gave the most frequent clonotype in two of eight donors.

Between the trimmed V and J ends, which lost 5 bases and 6 bases, there was a span of 17 bases. Germline V gene lookup returns CDR1 SGHTA and CDR2 FQGNSA. This CDR3 has 14 amino acids. TCRdb ran MiXCR on the reads and lists one entry per CDR3 protein. Among 40,000 to 55,000 distinct CDR3 sequences listed, about a fifth were seen once. This clonotype was counted a few times. Antigen unknown. The sample in question was CD8+ T cells from cultured PBMCs, obtained from culture after CMV antigen stimulation. This receptor was obtained from a human donor in good health (CMV status not recorded). Some clones in this sample may be carry-over from other donors' samples. This chain uses TRBV7-2 with TRBJ2-7; no clear D gene. DNA of the CDR3: TGTGCCAGCAGCCATAGACCTCCCCCCGCCGAGCAGTACTTC. Translating gives CASSHRPPPAEQYF.